The 17 T cell receptor beta chains below were found in one sample sequenced in a study of T cell repertoires in cytomegalovirus infection. TCRdb reanalysed the reads using MiXCR and keeps one entry per CDR3 protein. The sample lists about 180,000 distinct CDR3 sequences; about 17% were seen once. Sequencing was carried out using CD8+ T cells from PBMCs. These receptors were obtained from a human donor in good health (CMV status not recorded). Some clones in this sample may be carry-over from other donors' samples.

This clonotype was picked up a small number of times. The chain is built from TRBV5-5 and TRBJ2-7, with D possibly TRBD2 on 5 matching bases. V was clipped by 6 bases and J by 3 bases, with 16 bases between them. The CDR3 is made up of 14 amino acids. From germline, CDR1 is SGHKS and CDR2 YYEKEE (reference sequence). This CDR3 reads CASTRAESGYEQYF. In DNA, the CDR3 is TGTGCCAGCACCAGAGCGGAGAGCGGCTACGAGCAGTACTTC.

The chain employs TRBV6-2 or TRBV6-3 and TRBJ1-6, with unresolved D. Germline lookup yields CDR1 MNHEY and CDR2 SVGEGT. V shed 4 bases and J shed 2 bases, with 9 bases lying between them. The CDR3 consists of 15 residues. Written as DNA, the CDR3 is TGTGCCAGCAGTTGGGATCCTACCTATAATTCACCCCTCCACTTT. This gives the protein CASSWDPTYNSPLHF.

The rearrangement links TRBV28 to TRBJ2-7; 7 bases agree with TRBD2. Germline-derived CDR1 and CDR2 are MDHEN and SYDVKM. This CDR3 has 16 amino acids. Trimming took 2 bases from V and 1 from J; bases not matched to a gene: 8. The CDR3 DNA sequence: TGTGCCAGCAGTTTAATGGTCGAGCGGGGATCCTACGAGCAGTACTTC. Amino acid sequence: CASSLMVERGSYEQYF.

V is TRBV28 and J is TRBJ1-1; perhaps TRBD1 as D (6 bases). V lost 7 bases, J lost 5 bases, and 20 bases lay in between. There are 15 residues in the CDR3. CDR1 and CDR2 from the germline V gene are MDHEN and SYDVKM. CDR3 sequence: CASNIQFRGGTEAFF. CDR3 DNA: TGTGCCAGCAACATACAATTCAGGGGAGGGACTGAAGCTTTCTTT. Drawing the rest from reference TRBV28 and TRBJ1-1, the complete variable domain is DVKVTQSSRYLVKRTGEKVFLECVQDMDHENMFWYRQDPGLGLRLIYFSYDVKMKEKGDIPEGYSVSREKKERFSLILESASTNQTSMYLCASNIQFRGGTEAFFGQGTRLTVV.

CDR3 in amino acids: CASSLVPLARDNEQFF. CDR3 in DNA: TGTGCCAGCAGCTTAGTCCCCCTAGCTCGGGACAATGAGCAGTTCTTC. The chain is built from TRBV7-6 and TRBJ2-1, with D maybe TRBD2 (5 bases). The length of the CDR3 is 16 residues. V gave up 1 base and J gave up 5 bases, with 15 bases separating them. Germline-derived CDR1 and CDR2 are SGHVS and FNYEAQ.

This clonotype came up a few times. The rearrangement links TRBV6-2 or TRBV6-3 to TRBJ2-1, with 8 bases identical to TRBD1. This CDR3 is built from 14 residues. The ends lost 5 bases at V and 5 bases at J; junction bases unmatched: 5. The germline CDR1 and CDR2 sequences are MNHEY and SVGEGT. The CDR3 nucleotides read TGTGCCAGCAGTCACGACAGGGGCGACAATGAGCAGTTCTTC. Its protein product is CASSHDRGDNEQFF.

This clonotype was seen only a few times. The chain recombines TRBV7-6 with TRBJ2-3; D is unclear. Between the trimmed V and J ends, which lost 5 bases and 6 bases, there was a span of 9 bases. The germline CDR1 and CDR2 sequences are SGHVS and FNYEAQ. This CDR3 is built from 12 residues. The CDR3 coding sequence is TGTGCCAGCAGCGACCCAAGGGATACGCAGTATTTT. The encoded protein is CASSDPRDTQYF.

This clonotype showed up just a few times. V and J are TRBV14 and TRBJ1-2; D uncertain. Looked up from germline, CDR1 is SGHDN and CDR2 is FVKESK. The V gene lost 0 bases and the J gene lost 4 bases, with 6 bases spanning the gap. CDR3 size: 13 residues. The CDR3: CASSQEAAYGYTF. The CDR3 nucleotides read TGTGCCAGCAGCCAAGAAGCCGCCTATGGCTACACCTTC.

The chain employs TRBV4-1 and TRBJ1-2; D unresolved. Germline V gene lookup returns CDR1 MGHRA and CDR2 YSYEKL. Trimming took off 3 bases at V and 3 bases at J, with 8 bases between the two ends. The CDR3 covers 13 residues. CDR3 residues: CASSQRNYYGYTF. The CDR3 nucleotides are TGCGCCAGCAGCCAGCGAAACTACTATGGCTACACCTTC.

CDR3 amino acids: CASSHGLAYEQYF. The CDR3 bases are TGTGCCAGCAGCCATGGTCTAGCCTACGAGCAGTACTTC. This chain connects TRBV4-2 to TRBJ2-7, with D unresolved. The V end was cut by 3 bases, the J end by 2 bases, with 8 bases between. Germline-derived CDR1 and CDR2 are LGHNA and YNFKEQ. There are 13 residues in the CDR3.

The chain is built from TRBV9 and TRBJ1-6; perhaps TRBD1 as D (5 bases). The CDR3 runs to 13 residues. CDR1 and CDR2 (germline): SGDLS, YYNGEE. The V and J ends lost 3 bases and 11 bases respectively, with 12 bases between them. The CDR3 sequence is CASSGAGMTPLHF. CDR3 sequence (DNA): TGTGCCAGCAGCGGTGCAGGGATGACACCCCTCCACTTT.

The chain couples TRBV7-9 to TRBJ2-1; 10 bases agree with TRBD1. Germline V gene lookup returns CDR1 SEHNR and CDR2 FQNEAQ (reference sequence). V was clipped by 5 bases and J by 7 bases; unmatched bases: 14. This CDR3 has 17 amino acids. In DNA form, the CDR3 reads TGTGCCAGCAGCCCGCCGGGACAGGGGAATGCGAAAAATGAGCAGTTCTTC. Its protein product is CASSPPGQGNAKNEQFF.

This clonotype was seen a few times. The chain carries TRBV4-3 and TRBJ1-6, with unresolved D. With 2 bases removed from V and 8 bases from J, the gap between germline ends came to 22 bases. CDR3 size: 18 residues. Per germline, CDR1 LGHNA and CDR2 YSLEER. The DNA of the CDR3 is TGCGCCAGCAGCCAAACAGCAGGAGAAGAGATCCTAGATTCACCCCTCCACTTT. It translates to CASSQTAGEEILDSPLHF.

Many counts were recorded for this clonotype. The rearrangement joins TRBV28 to TRBJ1-1, with 7 bases aligning to TRBD1. With V trimmed by 2 bases and J by 1 base, 1 base remained unmatched. Germline V gene lookup returns CDR1 MDHEN and CDR2 SYDVKM. The CDR3 loop spans 14 amino acids. In nucleotides, the CDR3 is TGTGCCAGCAGTTTAGAGGGGGCGAACACTGAAGCTTTCTTT. Residues: CASSLEGANTEAFF.

This clonotype has at least ten counts. This chain connects TRBV7-8 to TRBJ2-3; tentative D call: TRBD2 (6 bases). The CDR3 consists of 17 residues. The V gene's germline CDR1 is SGHVS and CDR2 FQNEAQ. V gave up 4 bases and J gave up 0 bases, with 17 bases separating them. The CDR3 coding sequence is TGTGCCAGCAGCTACCTTCTGTCGGGGGAGAGCACAGATACGCAGTATTTT. As protein: CASSYLLSGESTDTQYF. The complete variable domain, with remaining parts taken from reference TRBV7-8 and TRBJ2-3, reads GAGVSQSPRYKVAKRGQDVALRCDPISGHVSLFWYQQALGQGPEFLTYFQNEAQLDKSGLPSDRFFAERPEGSVSTLKIQRTQQEDSAVYLCASSYLLSGESTDTQYFGPGTRLTVL.

This clonotype came up a few times. This chain uses TRBV29-1 with TRBJ2-7; 9 positions match TRBD2. This CDR3 has 17 residues. CDR1 is SQVTM and CDR2 is ANQGSEA in the germline V gene. With 4 bases clipped from V and 3 bases from J, the junction kept 16 bases outside the gene matches. The CDR3 DNA reads TGCAGCGTTGTATCCAGCGGGGGGCCAAATGGCCGCTACGAGCAGTACTTC. Encoded protein: CSVVSSGGPNGRYEQYF.

The sample holds one count of this clonotype. The rearrangement links TRBV7-6 to TRBJ2-1; 10 bases match TRBD2. V was pared by 4 bases and J by 7 bases, with 7 bases of the junction left unmatched. The CDR3 consists of 15 residues. Germline CDR1 and CDR2: SGHVS and FNYEAQ. This CDR3 reads CASSSIAGGRNEQFF. In DNA form, the CDR3 reads TGTGCCAGCAGCTCGATAGCGGGGGGACGGAATGAGCAGTTCTTC. Full variable domain (rest looked up from reference TRBV7-6 and TRBJ2-1): GAGVSQSPRYKVTKRGQDVALRCDPISGHVSLYWYRQALGQGPEFLTYFNYEAQQDKSGLPNDRFSAERPEGSISTLTIQRTEQRDSAMYRCASSSIAGGRNEQFFGPGTRLTVL.